The 10 T cell receptor beta chains below all came from one sample that was sequenced in a study of cytomegalovirus exposure and HLA in healthy donors (dated by TCRdb to 2016 to 2017). Libraries were constructed by the immunoSEQ multiplex PCR assay. For the multiplex PCR, a mixture combining 60 forward primers for TCR Vbeta segments and 13 reverse primers for TCR Jbeta segments was used. Here the immuneACCESS table is served through TCRdb, limited to in-frame sequences with V and J called. Missing clones are a known gap in these copies; in checked studies unresolved V genes cover under half, and the rest lacks a known reason. The sample has 120,000 or so clones on record, roughly 75% of them singletons. The ten largest clones take up 2.5% to 3.5% of the sample. The sample was PBMCs. These receptors all stem from a woman aged 45-60 years in good health and CMV-seronegative.

Details on this clone: Sequence at one end of the junction differs from germline and may be a read error. The gene calls are TRBV11-1 and TRBJ1-5; weak D call: TRBD1 (5 bases). The CDR3 consists of 16 residues. Per the germline V gene, CDR1 is SGHAT and CDR2 is FQDESV (reference sequence). CDR3 DNA: TGTGCCAGCAGCATAGCTTACGGGGGAGGCAATCAGCCCCAGCATTTT. Translation gives CASSIAYGGGNQPQHF.

CDR3 in amino acids: CAGRSGQMNTEAFF. The CDR3 DNA is TGTGCCGGGCGCTCGGGACAGATGAACACTGAAGCTTTCTTT. The V and J genes are TRBV6-6 and TRBJ1-1; 7 bases agree with TRBD1. The CDR3 has 14 amino acids. The ends lost 11 bases at V and 0 bases at J; junction bases unmatched: 9. CDR1 MNHNY and CDR2 SVGAGI come from the germline V gene (reference sequence).

This chain connects TRBV9 to TRBJ2-7; 14 positions agree with TRBD2. Trimming cost V 2 bases and J 2 bases; bases outside gene matches: 3. Germline V gives CDR1 SGDLS, CDR2 YYNGEE. The CDR3 extends over 16 amino acids. CDR3 nucleotide sequence: TGTGCCAGCAGCGTGCGGACTAGCGGGGGGCCCTACGAGCAGTACTTC. Translated: CASSVRTSGGPYEQYF.

There are a few counts of this clone. The chain carries TRBV6-5 and TRBJ2-7, with a tentative D call TRBD1 (6 bases). This CDR3 comprises 13 residues. Between the trimmed V and J ends, which lost 8 bases and 4 bases, there was a span of 15 bases. The V gene's germline CDR1 is MNHEY and CDR2 SVGAGI. The CDR3 spells CASAVGQGYEQYF. In nucleotides, the CDR3 is TGTGCCAGCGCCGTGGGGCAGGGGTACGAGCAGTACTTC.

The chain couples TRBV4-1 to TRBJ2-3; D ambiguous. The CDR3 runs 15 residues. The germline gives CDR1 MGHRA, CDR2 YSYEKL. The V gene lost 5 bases and the J gene lost 0 bases, with 12 bases spanning the gap. The CDR3 DNA reads TGCGCCAGCAGCGCGTCGGTGCTCAGCACAGATACGCAGTATTTT. This translates into CASSASVLSTDTQYF.

The chain carries TRBV6-1 and TRBJ2-1, with TRBD2 matching 7 bases. The CDR3 covers 16 residues. J lost 3 bases, V lost 3 bases, and 8 bases had no gene match. Germline V gene data show CDR1 as MNHNS and CDR2 as SASEGT. The CDR3 loop is CASSDPAGAGYNEQFF. CDR3 nucleotides: TGTGCCAGCAGTGATCCTGCGGGAGCGGGCTACAATGAGCAGTTCTTC.

This clone came up once. CDR3 in DNA: TGCAGCAAGGGACAGGGGGACACTGAAGCTTTCTTT. It specifies CSKGQGDTEAFF. The chain links TRBV29-1 to TRBJ1-1; 11 bases are a match to TRBD1. The CDR3 has 12 residues. Germline CDR1 SQVTM, CDR2 ANQGSEA. With V trimmed by 8 bases and J by 3 bases, 2 bases remained unmatched.

The rearrangement uses TRBV2 and TRBJ2-6; TRBD1 matches 7 bases. Germline CDR1 is SNHLY and CDR2 is FYNNEI. The CDR3 is made up of 16 amino acids. V gave up 3 bases and J gave up 4 bases; unmatched junction bases: 6. The CDR3 coding sequence is TGTGCCAGCAGTGAGAGGGGGCTGGGAGGGGCCAACGTCCTGACTTTC. It is translated as CASSERGLGGANVLTF.

The V call is TRBV5-1, the J call TRBJ1-3; D not resolved. With 0 bases removed from V and 0 bases from J, the gap between germline ends came to 10 bases. Germline V gene sequence: CDR1 SGHRS, CDR2 YFSETQ. This CDR3 spans 16 amino acids. The CDR3 loop is CASSLDGLHSGNTIYF. The CDR3 DNA follows: TGCGCCAGCAGCTTGGATGGACTGCACTCTGGAAACACCATATATTTT.

The chain couples TRBV29-1 to TRBJ2-7; D possibly corresponds to TRBD2 (5 bases). This CDR3 has 13 residues. The ends were cut back, 1 base at V and 5 bases at J, with 12 bases in the middle. Germline lookup yields CDR1 SQVTM and CDR2 ANQGSEA. CDR3 DNA sequence: TGCAGCGTTGAAGGGCCAGAAGCGGACGAGCAGTACTTC. Translating it yields CSVEGPEADEQYF.